What follows are 27 T cell receptor beta chains derived from one specimen sequenced in a study of cytomegalovirus exposure and HLA in healthy donors. The PCR made use of 60 Vbeta and 13 Jbeta primers. Measured with immunoSEQ multiplex PCR; TCRdb has only the in-frame clones, and not every one. The profile shows roughly 120,000 clones, more than 65% of them singletons. The sequencing input was PBMCs. The receptor source for this set is a man in his late teens or twenties in good health and CMV-seropositive.

Worth noting for this clone: One end of the junction varies from germline; a read error may be responsible. The gene calls are TRBV7-7 and TRBJ2-5; tentative D call: TRBD1 (6 bases). Germline CDR1 is SSHAT and CDR2 is FNYEAQ (reference sequence). The CDR3 covers 15 residues. The DNA for the CDR3 is TGTGCTAGCAGCTTAGCGACACAGGGTGAGGAGACCCAGTACTTC. It yields the protein CASSLATQGEETQYF.

The chain combines TRBV5-4 with TRBJ2-3, with a possible D match to TRBD2 (5 bases). Germline CDR1 and CDR2: SGHNT and YYREEE (reference sequence). The CDR3 has 15 amino acids. V was shortened by 0 bases and J by 5 bases, with 13 bases between the two germline ends. The CDR3 sequence: CASSLGGKSGDTQYF. The CDR3 DNA sequence: TGTGCCAGCAGCTTGGGAGGGAAATCTGGAGATACGCAGTATTTT.

This chain joins TRBV2 and TRBJ2-1; D not resolved. Germline V gene lookup returns CDR1 SNHLY and CDR2 FYNNEI. Trimming took off 2 bases at V and 2 bases at J, with 4 bases between the two ends. This CDR3 spans 13 amino acids. The CDR3 is CASSERAYNEQFF. CDR3 bases: TGTGCCAGCAGTGAACGGGCCTACAATGAGCAGTTCTTC.

The chain combines TRBV11-3 with TRBJ2-7; 10 bases align to TRBD2. CDR3 length equals 15 residues. CDR1 and CDR2 (germline): SGHNT, YENEEA. V lost 2 bases, J lost 4 bases, and 5 bases stayed unmatched. The CDR3 spells CASSLSPSGSYEQYF. The CDR3 nucleotides are TGTGCCAGCAGCTTAAGTCCTAGCGGGAGTTACGAGCAGTACTTC. The full variable domain, its missing parts supplied by reference TRBV11-3 and TRBJ2-7, is EAGVVQSPRYKIIEKKQPVAFWCNPISGHNTLYWYLQNLGQGPELLIRYENEEAVDDSQLPKDRFSAERLKGVDSTLKIQPAELGDSAVYLCASSLSPSGSYEQYFGPGTRLTVT.

CDR3 in amino acids: CASRPGTGRREKLFF. The DNA for the CDR3 is TGCGCCAGCAGACCCGGGACAGGGAGGCGCGAAAAACTGTTTTTT. The chain couples TRBV10-1 to TRBJ1-4; 9 nucleotides align to TRBD1. J lost 8 bases, V lost 6 bases, and 10 bases had no gene match. This CDR3 contains 15 residues. From germline, CDR1 is WNHNN and CDR2 SYGVQD (reference sequence).

This clone was detected a few times. Other DNA sequences in the sample encode the same CDR3. The gene calls are TRBV5-4 and TRBJ1-1; no clear D gene. This CDR3 contains 14 residues. V was trimmed by 1 base and J by 0 bases, leaving 7 bases between them. CDR1 is SGHNT and CDR2 is YYREEE in the germline V gene (reference sequence). This CDR3 is CASSLSQMNTEAFF. The CDR3 nucleotides are TGTGCCAGCAGCTTGAGTCAGATGAACACTGAAGCTTTCTTT.

V is TRBV7-3 and J is TRBJ2-1; 13 bases fit TRBD2. After removal of 3 bases from V and 8 bases from J, the junction contained 4 bases not matched to a gene. Germline V gene data show CDR1 as SGHTA and CDR2 as FQGTGA. This CDR3 contains 15 residues. CDR3 DNA sequence: TGTGCCAGCAGCTTGGGACTAGCGGGATACTATGAGCAGTTCTTC. Translated, it gives CASSLGLAGYYEQFF.

This clone was observed a few times. The chain joins TRBV6-5 to TRBJ2-7; D call uncertain. Trimming pared 8 bases from V and 4 bases from J, leaving 15 bases between. Germline lookup yields CDR1 MNHEY and CDR2 SVGAGI. There are 13 residues in the CDR3. The CDR3 bases are TGTGCCAGCTTCGACGGAGTTAAGTACGAGCAGTACTTC. This sequence encodes CASFDGVKYEQYF.

The chain links TRBV19 to TRBJ2-2; possible D gene TRBD1, 5 bases. The CDR3 spans 14 residues. Germline values: CDR1 LNHDA, CDR2 SQIVND (reference sequence). The germline V and J ends were trimmed by 0 bases and 5 bases, with 7 bases remaining between them. In DNA form, the CDR3 reads TGTGCCAGTAGTATAGATTCAGGGACCGGGGAGCTGTTTTTT. This sequence encodes CASSIDSGTGELFF.

V is TRBV6-5 and J is TRBJ1-2; TRBD1 aligns across 7 bases. Per germline, CDR1 MNHEY and CDR2 SVGAGI. This CDR3 has 15 amino acids. V was clipped by 6 bases and J by 4 bases; unmatched bases: 11. CDR3 amino acids: CASRSTGAQGYGYTF. DNA of the CDR3: TGTGCCAGCAGGTCTACAGGGGCACAAGGCTATGGCTACACCTTC.

The chain links TRBV28 to TRBJ2-3; 13 nucleotides align to TRBD2. Losses at the gene ends were 6 bases for V and 2 bases for J; bases not matched to a gene: 5. This CDR3 region has 16 residues. Germline lookup yields CDR1 MDHEN and CDR2 SYDVKM. The CDR3 region is CASSLGLAGDTDTQYF. CDR3 nucleotides: TGTGCCAGCAGCTTAGGACTAGCGGGAGACACAGATACGCAGTATTTT.

The chain recombines TRBV2 with TRBJ2-1, with 7 bases that match TRBD2. Trimming removed 1 base from V and 2 bases from J; junction bases left unmatched: 5. The CDR3 is 16 residues long. From germline, CDR1 is SNHLY and CDR2 FYNNEI. The CDR3 region is CASSEDTSDAYNEQFF. The CDR3 DNA follows: TGTGCCAGCAGTGAAGATACTAGCGATGCCTACAATGAGCAGTTCTTC.

V and J are TRBV27 and TRBJ2-4; 10 nucleotides align to TRBD1. J gave up 7 bases and V 6 bases, and 9 bases lay outside the gene matches. This CDR3 is 15 amino acids long. In germline, CDR1 is MNHEY, CDR2 SMNVEV (reference sequence). The CDR3 nucleotides are TGTGCCAGCAGCCAAAGACAGGGGGCTGTTAACATTCAGTACTTC. Amino acids: CASSQRQGAVNIQYF.

This clone has just a few counts. This sequence joins TRBV11-3 and TRBJ2-1; D ambiguous. CDR1 and CDR2 from the germline V gene are SGHNT and YENEEA. CDR3 length: 11 amino acids. Trimming took off 6 bases at V and 5 bases at J, with 5 bases between the two ends. CDR3 sequence (DNA): TGTGCCAGCAGGGCAAACAATGAGCAGTTCTTC. Translation: CASRANNEQFF.

This clone has a handful of counts. This chain links TRBV7-9 with TRBJ1-1; weak D call: TRBD1 (6 bases). In germline, CDR1 is SEHNR, CDR2 FQNEAQ (reference sequence). Trimming took 4 bases from V and 4 from J, leaving 28 bases between them. The length of the CDR3 is 19 residues. The CDR3 DNA reads as TGTGCCAGCAGCTCCTCCAGTTACAGGGATGGACCGGCACGCACTGAAGCTTTCTTT. Its translation: CASSSSSYRDGPARTEAFF.

The J gene is TRBJ2-3, the V gene TRBV9; D gene uncertain. In germline, CDR1 is SGDLS, CDR2 YYNGEE. With 3 bases removed from V and 5 bases from J, the gap between germline ends came to 13 bases. The CDR3 runs to 14 residues. CDR3 residues: CASSEAPLGDTQYF. The CDR3 DNA is TGTGCCAGCAGCGAGGCCCCTCTAGGAGATACGCAGTATTTT.

J is TRBJ2-3 and V is TRBV30, with TRBD2 identical over 11 bases. The CDR3 sequence is 19 residues long. J was trimmed by 2 bases and V by 2 bases; bases with no gene match: 15. Germline loops: CDR1 GTSNPN, CDR2 SVGIG (reference sequence). CDR3 coding DNA: TGTGCCTGGAGTTCGAGGACTAGCGGGCCCAGAGAAATCACAGATACGCAGTATTTT. This translates into CAWSSRTSGPREITDTQYF.

The genes are TRBV6-5 and TRBJ2-7; tentatively, D is TRBD2 (6 bases). The germline CDR1 and CDR2 sequences are MNHEY and SVGAGI. CDR3 length: 15 amino acids. Trimming cost V 0 bases and J 4 bases, with 13 bases left between them. Here the CDR3 reads CASSYSLANIYEQYF. CDR3 sequence (DNA): TGTGCCAGCAGTTACTCGCTAGCGAACATTTACGAGCAGTACTTC.

The chain joins TRBV2 to TRBJ1-5; 9 positions match TRBD1. V dropped 6 bases and J dropped 0; count of bases not matched to a gene: 12. The CDR3 runs 18 residues. The germline CDR1 and CDR2 sequences are SNHLY and FYNNEI. This CDR3 reads CASRYRQGEEYSNQPQHF. CDR3 sequence (DNA): TGTGCCAGCAGATATCGACAGGGGGAAGAATATAGCAATCAGCCCCAGCATTTT.

The chain uses TRBV5-1 and TRBJ2-1; maybe TRBD1 (6 bases). CDR3 length: 16 amino acids. CDR1 and CDR2 (germline): SGHRS, YFSETQ. Deletions cut 0 bases from V and 3 bases from J, with 13 bases between. In nucleotides, the CDR3 is TGCGCCAGCAGCTTGGCCCATAGGGGGATCTACAATGAGCAGTTCTTC. This gives the protein CASSLAHRGIYNEQFF.

The chain links TRBV6-1 to TRBJ1-4; 12 nucleotides agree with TRBD1. Germline-derived CDR1 and CDR2 are MNHNS and SASEGT. Trimming took 6 bases from V and 8 from J; bases not matched to a gene: 4. The CDR3 extends over 14 amino acids. The CDR3 region has the DNA TGTGCCAGCAGGGGAGGGACAGGGGGCGAAAAACTGTTTTTT. This encodes CASRGGTGGEKLFF.

This clone was counted only a few times. This rearrangement joins TRBV5-1 to TRBJ2-7, with 12 bases lining up with TRBD1. Germline CDR1 is SGHRS and CDR2 is YFSETQ. The ends lost 4 bases at V and 5 bases at J; junction bases unmatched: 10. This CDR3 is built from 16 residues. CDR3: CASSQGTGGIKNEQYF. The CDR3 DNA reads TGCGCCAGCAGCCAAGGGACAGGGGGCATTAAGAACGAGCAGTACTTC.

V is TRBV19 and J is TRBJ2-7; D is unresolved. The CDR3 runs to 13 residues. Trimming shortened V by 1 base and J by 1 base, and 5 bases separated the two germline ends. The germline V gene has CDR1 LNHDA and CDR2 SQIVND (reference sequence). The chain's CDR3 is CASSIGSSYEQYF. DNA for the CDR3: TGTGCCAGTAGTATAGGCAGTTCCTACGAGCAGTACTTC. Using reference TRBV19 and TRBJ2-7 for the parts outside the CDR3, the full variable domain is DGGITQSPKYLFRKEGQNVTLSCEQNLNHDAMYWYRQDPGQGLRLIYYSQIVNDFQKGDIAEGYSVSREKKESFPLTVTSAQKNPTAFYLCASSIGSSYEQYFGPGTRLTVT.

The rearrangement joins TRBV4-1 to TRBJ1-6; D is unresolved. The CDR3 is 16 residues long. From germline, CDR1 is MGHRA and CDR2 YSYEKL. Trimming took off 0 bases at V and 7 bases at J, with 13 bases between the two ends. The CDR3 reads CASSQEMEVTNSPLHF. DNA of the CDR3: TGCGCCAGCAGCCAAGAAATGGAGGTTACAAATTCACCCCTCCACTTT.

The V and J genes are TRBV5-4 and TRBJ1-4, with TRBD1 matching over 7 bases. Germline CDR1 is SGHNT and CDR2 is YYREEE (reference sequence). V lost 4 bases and J lost 0; bases outside the gene matches: 15. The CDR3 extends over 19 amino acids. CDR3 DNA: TGTGCCAGCAGCGCCGACCGGGACAGCCCCCTTGCAACTAATGAAAAACTGTTTTTT. It is translated as CASSADRDSPLATNEKLFF.

The sample holds a few counts of this clone. This rearrangement joins TRBV13 to TRBJ2-1; D might be TRBD1 (6 bases). The CDR3 loop spans 14 amino acids. Trimming took off 4 bases at V and 2 bases at J, with 9 bases between the two ends. CDR1 and CDR2 from the germline V gene are PRHDT and FYEKMQ (reference sequence). CDR3: CASSSTGTYNEQFF. Written as DNA, the CDR3 is TGTGCCAGCAGCTCTACAGGGACCTACAATGAGCAGTTCTTC.

V usage is TRBV6-1 and J usage is TRBJ1-2; D is possibly TRBD1 (5 bases). V lost 6 bases and J lost 7, with 18 bases in between. The CDR3 runs to 14 residues. Germline CDR1 MNHNS, CDR2 SASEGT. The CDR3 region is CASRGVIGGAGYTF. CDR3 sequence (DNA): TGTGCCAGCAGGGGGGTTATCGGGGGTGCTGGCTACACCTTC.